Listed here are 30 T cell receptor beta chains from one sample, sequenced in a study of CD8+ T cells in alopecia areata. Extraction and reverse transcription of RNA yielded cDNA as the sequencing template. Sequenced by immunoSEQ multiplex PCR; TCRdb stores in-frame clones only, minus some. The sample lists about 170,000 clones; about 66% were seen once. The source material was CD8+ T cells sorted from blood, sampled at week 0. These receptors were obtained from a human donor with alopecia areata.

The chain couples TRBV27 to TRBJ2-2, with unresolved D. Germline V CDR1 and CDR2: MNHEY, SMNVEV (reference sequence). Deletions cut 5 bases from V and 2 bases from J, with 6 bases between. The CDR3 extends over 13 amino acids. In nucleotides, the CDR3 is TGTGCCAGCAGTCAGGCAAACACCGGGGAGCTGTTTTTT. This codes for CASSQANTGELFF.

The DNA for the CDR3 is TGTGCCAGCAGTGCTGGACAGGCCCCTAGCTATGGCTACACCTTC. Amino acid sequence: CASSAGQAPSYGYTF. The chain uses TRBV2 and TRBJ1-2, with TRBD1 matching over 7 bases. Germline assignment: CDR1 SNHLY and CDR2 FYNNEI. CDR3 length: 15 amino acids. J was trimmed by 4 bases and V by 4 bases; bases with no gene match: 9.

This clone has just a few counts. The chain is built from TRBV29-1 and TRBJ1-2, with 12 positions matching TRBD1. Germline CDR1 and CDR2: SQVTM and ANQGSEA. The CDR3 extends over 16 amino acids. The junction had 9 bases not matched to a gene; V was cut back by 6 bases and J by 1 base. CDR3 sequence reads: CSVPGTGGRRNYGYTF. CDR3 nucleotide sequence: TGCAGCGTACCAGGGACAGGGGGCAGGCGTAACTATGGCTACACCTTC.

The chain carries TRBV29-1 and TRBJ2-6; D is unclear. The CDR3 length is 13 residues. The ends were cut back, 4 bases at V and 2 bases at J, with 6 bases in the middle. Per germline, CDR1 SQVTM and CDR2 ANQGSEA. The CDR3 reads CSVVSAGANVLTF. In DNA form, the CDR3 reads TGCAGCGTTGTGAGCGCTGGGGCCAACGTCCTGACTTTC.

There are a few counts of this clone. The chain links TRBV7-9 to TRBJ2-1; D perhaps matches TRBD2 (5 bases). CDR1 SEHNR and CDR2 FQNEAQ come from the germline V gene (reference sequence). The V gene lost 5 bases and the J gene lost 8 bases, with 10 bases spanning the gap. This CDR3 has 12 residues. The CDR3 protein is CASSGSGDEQFF. Here the CDR3 DNA reads TGTGCCAGCAGCGGAAGCGGTGATGAGCAGTTCTTC. The full variable domain, rest sourced from reference TRBV7-9 and TRBJ2-1, is DTGVSQNPRHKITKRGQNVTFRCDPISEHNRLYWYRQTLGQGPEFLTYFQNEAQLEKSRLLSDRFSAERPKGSFSTLEIQRTEQGDSAMYLCASSGSGDEQFFGPGTRLTVL.

The chain carries TRBV30 and TRBJ2-1; D remains unclear. The V end was cut by 2 bases, the J end by 6 bases, with 8 bases between. CDR3 length: 12 residues. The germline gives CDR1 GTSNPN, CDR2 SVGIG (reference sequence). CDR3 bases: TGTGCCTGGAGTCCCCAGGCCAATGAGCAGTTCTTC. Amino acids: CAWSPQANEQFF.

This clone was found a few times. V and J are TRBV30 and TRBJ1-1, with 7 bases identical to TRBD1. This CDR3 contains 15 residues. V gave up 1 base and J gave up 0 bases; unmatched junction bases: 5. Germline lookup yields CDR1 GTSNPN and CDR2 SVGIG (reference sequence). The CDR3 spells CAWSASGQLNTEAFF. Written as DNA, the CDR3 is TGTGCCTGGAGTGCCTCGGGACAGTTGAACACTGAAGCTTTCTTT.

This clone was found once. The rearrangement links TRBV6-5 to TRBJ1-2, with 7 positions matching TRBD1. The germline V gene encodes CDR1 MNHEY and CDR2 SVGAGI. This CDR3 is built from 14 residues. Losses at the gene ends were 7 bases for V and 0 bases for J; bases not matched to a gene: 5. CDR3 amino acids: CASKRTGPNYGYTF. For the CDR3, the DNA is TGTGCCAGCAAACGGACAGGACCTAACTATGGCTACACCTTC.

V and J are TRBV29-1 and TRBJ2-1, with TRBD2 matching 10 bases. CDR3 length: 14 residues. The germline V gene encodes CDR1 SQVTM and CDR2 ANQGSEA. Trimming removed 7 bases from V and 5 bases from J; junction bases left unmatched: 8. The CDR3 is CSAGRSGGNNEQFF. CDR3 sequence (DNA): TGCAGCGCCGGGCGTAGCGGGGGGAACAATGAGCAGTTCTTC.

The chain employs TRBV4-1 and TRBJ1-4; D is possibly TRBD1 (5 bases). Germline values: CDR1 MGHRA, CDR2 YSYEKL. This CDR3 region has 16 residues. V was pared by 1 base and J by 6 bases, with 15 bases between. CDR3 coding DNA: TGCGCCAGCAGCCAAGGTGTGTCCGGGGCGTATGAAAAACTGTTTTTT. Translated: CASSQGVSGAYEKLFF.

V gene TRBV30 combines with J gene TRBJ1-2, with a tentative D call TRBD1 (6 bases). This CDR3 contains 13 residues. V lost 0 bases and J lost 7, with 12 bases in between. CDR1 and CDR2 (germline): GTSNPN, SVGIG (reference sequence). CDR3: CAWSVPGGSGYTF. The CDR3 DNA reads TGTGCCTGGAGTGTTCCGGGGGGCTCTGGCTACACCTTC.

The rearrangement uses TRBV9 and TRBJ1-6; TRBD1 might be the D (5 bases). The V end was cut by 4 bases, the J end by 9 bases, with 14 bases between. Per the germline V gene, CDR1 is SGDLS and CDR2 is YYNGEE. The length of the CDR3 is 14 residues. Here the CDR3 DNA reads TGTGCCAGCAGCCCCGCGGGACTGGGTTCACCCCTCCACTTT. It translates to CASSPAGLGSPLHF.

This clone was detected a few times. The rearrangement joins TRBV13 to TRBJ2-3, with D uncertain. V lost 5 bases, J lost 0 bases, and 6 bases lay in between. The CDR3 has 13 amino acids. In germline, CDR1 is PRHDT, CDR2 FYEKMQ (reference sequence). CDR3 bases: TGTGCCAGCAGCGCCTCTAGCACAGATACGCAGTATTTT. This codes for CASSASSTDTQYF.

V and J are TRBV15 and TRBJ2-1, with unresolved D. Per the germline V gene, CDR1 is LNHNV and CDR2 is YYDKDF (reference sequence). Trimming took off 5 bases at V and 8 bases at J, with 19 bases between the two ends. This CDR3 comprises 15 residues. CDR3 in amino acids: CATSPEDTGADEQFF. CDR3 coding DNA: TGTGCCACCAGCCCAGAAGACACCGGAGCAGATGAGCAGTTCTTC.

Comment on this clone: The identical CDR3 is also encoded by other nucleotide sequences in the sample. This chain uses TRBV27 with TRBJ2-7, with D possibly matching TRBD2 (5 bases). Trimming took 5 bases from V and 7 from J, leaving 9 bases between them. Germline loops: CDR1 MNHEY, CDR2 SMNVEV (reference sequence). CDR3 length: 11 amino acids. The CDR3 DNA reads as TGTGCCAGCAGTGGCGGCGGGGAGCAGTACTTC. It specifies CASSGGGEQYF.

This chain joins TRBV10-3 and TRBJ1-1, with TRBD1 matching over 7 bases. Germline V gene data show CDR1 as ENHRY and CDR2 as SYGVKD. The CDR3 totals 16 residues. Trimming took 4 bases from V and 2 from J; bases not matched to a gene: 10. The CDR3 coding sequence is TGTGCCATCAGTGGGCCGCACAGGGGCGGAAACACTGAAGCTTTCTTT. This encodes CAISGPHRGGNTEAFF.

The V and J genes are TRBV4-1 and TRBJ2-7; TRBD1 matches 9 bases. There are 14 residues in the CDR3. Unmatched junction bases numbered 5, after V lost 5 bases and J lost 3 bases. Germline lookup yields CDR1 MGHRA and CDR2 YSYEKL. The DNA of the CDR3 is TGCGCCAGCAGCGCGGACAGGGGCGGCTACGAGCAGTACTTC. This codes for CASSADRGGYEQYF.

The chain couples TRBV4-1 to TRBJ2-2; TRBD2 agrees at 10 bases. CDR1 MGHRA and CDR2 YSYEKL come from the germline V gene. V shed 4 bases, J shed 6 bases, and the junction held 14 bases outside the gene matches. The CDR3 contains 18 residues. The CDR3 loop reads CASSPHGAGTSVAGELFF. The CDR3 DNA reads as TGCGCCAGCAGCCCCCATGGAGCCGGGACTAGCGTCGCCGGGGAGCTGTTTTTT.

J is TRBJ2-5 and V is TRBV30; D possibly uses TRBD1 or TRBD2 (5 bases each). The CDR3 length is 15 residues. V lost 0 bases to trimming and J lost 7 bases, with 18 bases between them. The germline CDR1 and CDR2 sequences are GTSNPN and SVGIG (reference sequence). CDR3 sequence: CAWSVDGGYYGTQYF. The DNA of the CDR3 is TGTGCCTGGAGTGTAGATGGGGGTTATTACGGGACCCAGTACTTC. Together with reference TRBV30 and TRBJ2-5, the CDR3 gives the full variable domain: SQTIHQWPATLVQPVGSPLSLECTVEGTSNPNLYWYRQAAGRGLQLLFYSVGIGQISSEVPQNLSASRPQDRQFILSSKKLLLSDSGFYLCAWSVDGGYYGTQYFGPGTRLLVL.

J is TRBJ2-1 and V is TRBV29-1, with a weak D call TRBD2 (5 bases). The germline V gene encodes CDR1 SQVTM and CDR2 ANQGSEA. Trimming cost V 5 bases and J 6 bases, with 14 bases left between them. The CDR3 runs 13 residues. The CDR3 DNA reads TGCAGCGTTTCGGGGTCTAAAGGCAATGAGCAGTTCTTC. Residues: CSVSGSKGNEQFF.

This sequence joins TRBV13 and TRBJ2-5, with D uncertain. CDR3 length: 13 residues. Germline V gene sequence: CDR1 PRHDT, CDR2 FYEKMQ (reference sequence). V lost 0 bases to trimming and J lost 3 bases, with 5 bases between them. CDR3 amino acids: CASSLGREETQYF. Written as DNA, the CDR3 is TGTGCCAGCAGCTTAGGCCGCGAAGAGACCCAGTACTTC.

The chain is built from TRBV5-1 and TRBJ2-1, with a tentative D call TRBD1 (6 bases). V was pared by 1 base and J by 4 bases, with 12 bases between. Germline CDR1 reads SGHRS; CDR2 reads YFSETQ. There are 15 residues in the CDR3. The CDR3 region is CASSLRAGDYNEQFF. CDR3 in DNA: TGCGCCAGCAGCTTGCGCGCAGGGGATTACAATGAGCAGTTCTTC.

The V call is TRBV25-1, the J call TRBJ2-1; 7 positions match TRBD1. From germline, CDR1 is MGHDK and CDR2 SYGVNS. Trimming cost V 8 bases and J 2 bases; bases outside gene matches: 9. The CDR3 loop spans 15 amino acids. The CDR3 DNA is TGTGCCAGCGTTGGGGTTGGGACAGCCTACAATGAGCAGTTCTTC. Translated: CASVGVGTAYNEQFF. Variable domain in full (rest from reference TRBV25-1 and TRBJ2-1): EADIYQTPRYLVIGTGKKITLECSQTMGHDKMYWYQQDPGMELHLIHYSYGVNSTEKGDLSSESTVSRIRTEHFPLTLESARPSHTSQYLCASVGVGTAYNEQFFGPGTRLTVL.

This clone was observed once. The chain joins TRBV9 to TRBJ2-3, with D possibly being TRBD1 or TRBD2 (5 bases each). The CDR3 totals 11 residues. Germline lookup yields CDR1 SGDLS and CDR2 YYNGEE. The V gene lost 3 bases and the J gene lost 8 bases, with 7 bases spanning the gap. The CDR3 nucleotides are TGTGCCAGCAGCGCCGGGGCTACGCAGTATTTT. Its translation: CASSAGATQYF.

The rearrangement joins TRBV7-9 to TRBJ1-1; 9 bases match TRBD1. CDR3 length equals 13 residues. CDR1 and CDR2 (germline): SEHNR, FQNEAQ (reference sequence). V was pared by 5 bases and J by 6 bases, with 4 bases of the junction left unmatched. CDR3 protein: CASSPGQGAEAFF. The CDR3 coding sequence is TGTGCCAGCAGCCCGGGACAGGGAGCTGAAGCTTTCTTT.

The V call is TRBV29-1, the J call TRBJ2-7; 9 nucleotides match TRBD1. The V gene end was trimmed by 2 bases and the J gene end by 5 bases; junction bases not matched to a gene: 7. Germline assignment: CDR1 SQVTM and CDR2 ANQGSEA. This CDR3 contains 14 residues. The CDR3 sequence is CSVEYRDRVDEQYF. CDR3 DNA: TGCAGCGTTGAATACCGGGACAGGGTGGACGAGCAGTACTTC.

The CDR3 DNA reads as TGTGCCAGCAGTTGGGATGTGGCTACGCAGTATTTT. Its translation: CASSWDVATQYF. J is TRBJ2-3 and V is TRBV6-6; D remains ambiguous. V lost 4 bases and J 8 bases, leaving 10 bases between the germline ends. The CDR3 runs 12 residues. Germline V gene lookup returns CDR1 MNHNY and CDR2 SVGAGI (reference sequence).

Notes on this clone: The same CDR3 is also encoded by other DNA sequences in this sample. The chain carries TRBV10-3 and TRBJ2-7, with D unclear. Germline loops: CDR1 ENHRY, CDR2 SYGVKD. Trimming stripped 3 bases from V and 0 bases from J, with 3 bases between. CDR3 length: 12 amino acids. CDR3 sequence (DNA): TGTGCCATCAGTGACAGCTCCTACGAGCAGTACTTC. It yields the protein CAISDSSYEQYF.

With regard to this clone: Because it lacks the conserved phenylalanine or tryptophan at the end, this CDR3 is likely a read error. No DNA is shown, since the ends of the CDR3 on it are uncertain; the CDR3 is the one TCRdb lists. J is TRBJ1-1 and V is TRBV21-1. TRBV21-1 is a documented pseudogene. The CDR3 length equals 8 residues, ends included. The chain's CDR3 is CASSETMK.

The chain uses TRBV29-1 and TRBJ2-3; D remains unclear. Germline lookup yields CDR1 SQVTM and CDR2 ANQGSEA. CDR3 length equals 11 residues. The V and J ends lost 4 bases and 4 bases respectively, with 6 bases between them. The CDR3 protein is CSVVPSDTQYF. The CDR3 region has the DNA TGCAGCGTTGTCCCATCAGATACGCAGTATTTT.